This T cell receptor (beta chain) was found in a study of cytomegalovirus exposure and HLA in healthy donors (dated by TCRdb to 2016 to 2017). For the study in its entirety: In an earlier analysis of roughly 500 of the donors, approximately 260 Gb of sequence data and 117 million unique TCR beta sequences from 150 million to 200 million T cells were reported. Among under 450 genotyped donors of the cohort, an average of roughly 240,000 unique TCR beta nucleotide sequences were sequenced per donor, around 20% of them non-productive. Donor age, sex, ethnicity and CMV serostatus were compiled together with the repertoire data. The study was designed to test whether signatures of past pathogen exposure could be identified by cataloging public T cell receptors. Around 320 gigabases of sequencing data and 80 million or so unique TCR sequences were included in an early release covering several hundred HLA-typed donors. HLA typing covered class I and class II loci at four-digit resolution. In addition to the first cohort of approximately 670 subjects, a separate validation cohort of approximately 110 different subjects was used. The number of typed donors differed by locus: about 620-630 for A, B, C, DRB1 and DQB1; approximately 540 for DQA1; approximately 600 for DPA1; and roughly 490 for DPB1. Several DR-DQ haplotypes were handled as single units for association and clustering because linkage in the cohort was strong. All discovery cohort repertoires had been generated using a single sequencing platform. A later genetic analysis took genome-wide SNP genotypes for about 65% of the roughly 670 donors and used that subset as a discovery cohort. To predict cytomegalovirus infection status, the study brought together high-throughput TCR immunosequencing, statistical association of individual TCRs with disease status, and machine learning. The later analysis used no new phenotypic data to find candidate immune exposures, relying instead on TCR beta sequences and their occurrence across donors. The T cell repertoires of 700 or so subjects were profiled by immunosequencing and related to cytomegalovirus serostatus. Among the approximately 420 genotyped donors, approximately 77% belonged to the genetic ancestry cluster associated with self-reported Caucasian donors. In an earlier analysis of a few hundred of the donors, high-throughput TCR beta sequencing was used to judge whether each TCR beta V gene segment behaved as functional or pseudogenic. In a later analysis, previously published TCR beta repertoires from roughly 710 donors were re-analyzed and high-resolution HLA genotyping was added so that TCR occurrence patterns could be studied. Overall study outcomes, separate from this receptor: In an earlier analysis of roughly 500 of the donors, most TCR beta V segments appeared in productive rearrangements about 87% or about 30% of the time, broadly matching IMGT annotations. According to a later analysis, TCR association rates differed among HLA loci, with DRB1 alleles showing the most associated TCRs and HLA-C alleles showing the fewest. Immune exposure information for the cohort was limited to CMV serostatus. Correlated functional status among segregating V segments might reflect linkage disequilibrium, but an unknown experimental factor could not be ruled out. The presence/absence analyses assumed that sequencing depth was roughly uniform across donors, and that assumption may not be true. A further reported finding was that TCR beta sequences accurately predicted the HLA-A and HLA-B alleles for most subjects in the first cohort. Only TCR beta chains were sequenced in this cohort, and the absence of alpha or paired-chain data limited detectable features. A later genetic analysis reported fewer N-insertions in productive TCRs among donors in an Asian-associated ancestry cluster than the 666-donor mean. When HLA alleles, especially DR and DQ, strongly co-occurred, TCR associations were difficult to assign to individual alleles. Most TCR sequences were seen in very few donors, while some public TCRs were found in many individuals. A few of the identified cytomegalovirus-associated TCR beta chains were confirmed in vitro to be specific for cytomegalovirus antigens. In both the original and validation cohorts, the classifier was reported to diagnose cytomegalovirus status with high specificity and sensitivity. Roughly 17 rarely observed V segments, including chromosome 9 orphons, were excluded from the earlier analysis of several hundred of the donors because counts were too low. Compared with equally common non-associated chains, HLA-associated TCR beta chains in a later analysis were more clonally expanded and had lower generation probabilities. A group of highly shared sequence variants was considered likely to be a technical artifact of the sequencing pipeline. Specific HLA alleles were associated with over 15,000 TCR beta sequences at a false discovery rate of 0.05 in a later analysis. In the study, approximately 160 TCR beta chains were listed as associated with cytomegalovirus. Because HLA typing was missing for some donors at each locus, association tests included only the typed subset. According to a later analysis, most CMV-associated TCR beta chains appeared to be HLA-restricted, and the HLA associations seemed to be driven largely by CMV exposure. Several of the top co-occurrence clusters appeared to be linked to parvovirus B19, influenza, CMV and Epstein-Barr virus, according to a later analysis. The 87-base-pair reads could not distinguish some IMGT-functional V segments, including TRBV6-2 and TRBV6-3, so those segments were excluded. A later genetic analysis associated a missense DCLRE1C variant with V-gene and J-gene trimming of TCR beta chains, and an independent cohort replicated the association. According to the authors, the approach could potentially be generalized to other disease states and immunological phenotypes.

Receptor amplification or capture employed the immunoSEQ multiplex PCR assay. For the multiplex PCR, a mixture combining 60 forward primers for TCR Vbeta segments and 13 reverse primers for TCR Jbeta segments was used. Amplification of the CDR3 region of rearranged TCR beta genes was performed with a multiplex PCR assay on genomic DNA. On the Illumina HiSeq System, the amplified TCR beta libraries were sequenced as 87-base-pair reads. The authors' pipeline ran thus. A later analysis tallied roughly 76 million unique TCR beta chains across the approximately 670 repertoires, and around 12 million of those chains were shared by two or more donors. Raw reads were error-corrected and collapsed into unique sequences by a nearest-neighbor algorithm in which closely related sequences were merged to remove PCR and sequencing errors. Alignment of CDR3 sequences to IMGT reference sequences was used to assign V, D and J gene segments. Each retained sequence needed at least a six-nucleotide match to both a V gene segment and a J gene segment. Rearrangements were called productive when the CDR3 lacked stop codons and stayed in frame with V and J; all others were non-productive. CDR3 was defined by IMGT convention, running from the second conserved V-encoded cysteine to the conserved J-encoded phenylalanine. The earlier analysis of some 550 of the donors excluded any sequence lacking an unambiguous match to a single V gene segment. In an earlier analysis of about 590 of the donors, a V segment was called functional when productive rearrangements were above 56.7%, and segregating when the standard deviation between donors exceeded 5%. A statistical classification framework was built for diagnosing cytomegalovirus status from the catalog of TCR beta chain sequences. A later analysis assigned V and J genes by comparing TCR nucleotide sequences with IMGT/GENE-DB human TR gene sequences. A later analysis assigned CDR3 sequences and most-parsimonious VDJ recombination scenarios with the TCRdist pipeline. In a later analysis, each TCR beta chain was defined by its CDR3 amino acid sequence together with its V-gene family, and reads without a unique V-gene family were excluded. A later analysis removed 592 highly shared, low-generation-probability nucleotide sequences to deal with suspected cross-contamination and a sequencing artifact. A later analysis calculated a clonal expansion index for each public chain from normalized within-repertoire ranks of inferred template counts. In a later analysis, generation probabilities were computed with a VDJ recombination model fitted to out-of-frame rearrangements, and the resulting probabilities were checked against IGoR. In a later analysis, TCR-TCR, TCR-HLA and TCR-CMV co-occurrence was scored with hypergeometric tests, and a repertoire-size bias correction was applied to TCR pairs. In a later analysis, false discovery rates were estimated by permuting HLA or CMV assignments 20 times. In a later analysis, co-occurring TCRs were grouped using DBSCAN, with TCRdist sequence similarity added in when clustering inside HLA-allele-positive subsets. For co-occurrence clustering, repertoires with fewer than 30,000 or more than 120,000 public chains were excluded, along with 5 or 6 repertoires with anomalous nucleotide sharing. In its TCRdb copy, this immuneACCESS table keeps in-frame sequences only and misses some clones. Where compared with another copy, unresolved V genes explain less than half of these, and the others have no known cause. The V and J calls and clone size were taken over from that table, and D and trimming were inferred from the DNA. The sample table contains about 170,000 clones; only one count was recorded for roughly 71% of them. The leading ten clones occupy roughly 1.6% of the sample.

The cohort comprised around 700 healthy bone marrow donors. At the time of sampling, every cohort member was nominally healthy, though immune exposures that went unrecorded were likely present. The donor was CMV seronegative and belonged to the group of under 400 seronegative cohort members. Every donor gave a peripheral blood sample, and the peripheral blood mononuclear cells from that sample were used for TCR beta sequencing. The Qiagen DNeasy Blood Extraction Kit was used to extract genomic DNA from the blood cell samples. CDR1 and CDR2, per the germline V gene, are SGHDT and YYEEEE. From the cysteine up to the phenylalanine, the CDR3 has a length of 14 residues. The entry retains the CDR3 DNA only, 42 bases that are in frame from base 1. V and J lose 1 base and 2 bases, and a span of 9 bases separates them. On this clone itself: The clone's antigen remains unknown. Per-base qualities were not stored, and no clone one base away is much larger.

The rearrangement combines TRBV5-6 with TRBJ2-5; a weak D assignment points to TRBD1 (6 bases agree). The sequencing sample was made of PBMCs. The sequence was obtained from a girl aged 10 to 17 in good health and CMV-seronegative. The CDR3 sequence is CASSLLQGQETQYF. DNA sequence: TGTGCCAGCAGCTTGCTACAGGGACAAGAGACCCAGTACTTC. The variable domain in full, with residues beyond the CDR3 obtained from the reference TRBV5-6 and TRBJ2-5 genes, is DAGVTQSPTHLIKTRGQQVTLRCSPKSGHDTVSWYQQALGQGPQFIFQYYEEEERQRGNFPDRFSGHQFPNYSSELNVNALLLGDSALYLCASSLLQGQETQYFGPGTRLLVL.